This T cell receptor (beta chain) stems from a study of blood T cells in healthy people across ages. Regarding the study as a whole: PBMC samples, being unsorted, prevented any conclusive comparison of naive and antigen-experienced cells.

Remarks on this clonotype: Its antigen remains unidentified.

Combining a sample-barcoded 5' primer with a J-beta primer mix, a second PCR ran for about 7 to 11 cycles. In TCRdb, the 5' RACE reads were re-called with MiXCR into one record per CDR3 protein. The table shows 2 million or so distinct CDR3 sequences, with approximately 50% occurring only once. This CDR3 contains 12 residues. Trimming pared 2 bases from V and 7 bases from J, leaving 6 bases between. The germline V gene encodes CDR1 MGHDK and CDR2 SYGVNS. J is TRBJ2-1 and V is TRBV25-1; D is undetermined. This clonotype originated in a woman aged 40 to 55 in good health. Sequenced material: blood. CDR3 in amino acids: CASSERVNEQFF. The CDR3 nucleotides are TGTGCCAGCAGTGAACGCGTAAATGAGCAGTTCTTC.